These 3 T cell receptor beta chains came from one sample sequenced in a study of T cell responses to AZD1222 COVID-19 vaccine. Measured with immunoSEQ multiplex PCR; TCRdb has only the in-frame clones, and not every one. The sample holds roughly 70,000 clones; around 84% are singletons and the top ten take approximately 20%. The sample consisted of peripheral blood, taken on day 0 of AZD1222 vaccination. The receptor set was obtained from an adult in good health.

The V and J genes are TRBV5-4 and TRBJ1-1, with TRBD1 matching 9 bases. The germline V gene has CDR1 SGHNT and CDR2 YYREEE (reference sequence). This CDR3 spans 14 amino acids. J lost 5 bases, V lost 2 bases, and 4 bases had no gene match. CDR3 amino acids: CASSLDRGRTEAFF. CDR3 in DNA: TGTGCCAGCAGCTTAGACAGGGGGAGAACTGAAGCTTTCTTT.

The CDR3 loop reads CASSYGQGVGELFF. CDR3 DNA: TGTGCCAGCAGTTATGGGCAGGGGGTCGGGGAGCTGTTTTTT. The chain is built from TRBV6-5 and TRBJ2-2; 7 positions match TRBD1. The junction had 5 bases not matched to a gene; V was cut back by 3 bases and J by 7 bases. This CDR3 is 14 amino acids long. Germline V gene lookup returns CDR1 MNHEY and CDR2 SVGAGI.

The CDR3 loop reads CASSIGRGGNQPQHF. Written as DNA, the CDR3 is TGTGCCAGTAGTATCGGGAGAGGAGGCAATCAGCCCCAGCATTTT. The chain joins TRBV19 to TRBJ1-5; D is unresolved. The V and J ends lost 3 bases and 2 bases respectively, with 11 bases between them. Germline-derived CDR1 and CDR2 are LNHDA and SQIVND (reference sequence). The CDR3 totals 15 residues.